This TCR beta chain was recovered during a study of T cell changes during pregnancy in multiple sclerosis. The assay was immunoSEQ multiplex PCR, and TCRdb's table has in-frame clones only and misses some. The sample records approximately 110,000 clones, roughly 92% being singletons. This CDR3 contains 15 residues. The germline gives CDR1 MGHRA, CDR2 YSYEKL. V shed 2 bases and J 2 bases; nucleotides not matched to a gene: 2. This clone was seen only once. The chain employs TRBV4-1 and TRBJ2-7; 11 bases are a match to TRBD2. The sequence was obtained from a female donor with multiple sclerosis, enrolled in a pregnancy study. The sequences come from peripheral blood, collected in the third trimester of pregnancy. DNA of the CDR3: TGCGCCAGCAGCCAACTAGCGGGGGGTACCTACGAGCAGTACTTC. It is translated as CASSQLAGGTYEQYF.